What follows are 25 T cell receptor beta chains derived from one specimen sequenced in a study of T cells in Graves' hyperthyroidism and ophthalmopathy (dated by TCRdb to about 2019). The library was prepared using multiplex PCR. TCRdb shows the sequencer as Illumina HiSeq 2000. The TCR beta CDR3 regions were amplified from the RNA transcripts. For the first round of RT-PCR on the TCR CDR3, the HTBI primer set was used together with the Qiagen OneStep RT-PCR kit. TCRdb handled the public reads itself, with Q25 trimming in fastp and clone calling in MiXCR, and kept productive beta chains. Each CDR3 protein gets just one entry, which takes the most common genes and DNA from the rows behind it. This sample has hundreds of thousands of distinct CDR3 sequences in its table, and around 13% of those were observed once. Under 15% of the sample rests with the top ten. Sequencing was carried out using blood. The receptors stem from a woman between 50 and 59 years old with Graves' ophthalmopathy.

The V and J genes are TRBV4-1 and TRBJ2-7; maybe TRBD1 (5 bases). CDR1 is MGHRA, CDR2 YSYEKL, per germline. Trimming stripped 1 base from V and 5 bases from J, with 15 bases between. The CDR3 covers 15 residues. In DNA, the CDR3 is TGCGCCAGCAGCCAAGTAGGACACCGGTCCCACGAGCAGTACTTC. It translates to CASSQVGHRSHEQYF.

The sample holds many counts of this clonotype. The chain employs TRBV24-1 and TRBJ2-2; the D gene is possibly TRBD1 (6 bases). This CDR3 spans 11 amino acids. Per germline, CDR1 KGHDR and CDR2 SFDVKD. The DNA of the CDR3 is TGTGCTTCAGGGGCCGCCGGGGAGCTGTTTTTT. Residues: CASGAAGELFF.

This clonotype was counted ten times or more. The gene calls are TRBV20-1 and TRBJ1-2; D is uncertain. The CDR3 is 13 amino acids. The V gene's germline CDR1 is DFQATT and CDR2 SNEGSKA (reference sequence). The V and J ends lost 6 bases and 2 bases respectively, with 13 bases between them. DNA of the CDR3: TGCAGTGCATTAAACCGAAGGAACTATGGCTACACCTTC. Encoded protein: CSALNRRNYGYTF.

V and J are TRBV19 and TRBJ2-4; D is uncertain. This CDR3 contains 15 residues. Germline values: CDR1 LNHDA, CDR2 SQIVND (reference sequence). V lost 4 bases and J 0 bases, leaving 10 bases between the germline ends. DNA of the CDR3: TGTGCCAGTAGTACCCCAAGATTAGCCAAAAACATTCAGTACTTC. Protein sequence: CASSTPRLAKNIQYF. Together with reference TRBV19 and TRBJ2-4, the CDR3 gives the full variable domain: DGGITQSPKYLFRKEGQNVTLSCEQNLNHDAMYWYRQDPGQGLRLIYYSQIVNDFQKGDIAEGYSVSREKKESFPLTVTSAQKNPTAFYLCASSTPRLAKNIQYFGAGTRLSVL.

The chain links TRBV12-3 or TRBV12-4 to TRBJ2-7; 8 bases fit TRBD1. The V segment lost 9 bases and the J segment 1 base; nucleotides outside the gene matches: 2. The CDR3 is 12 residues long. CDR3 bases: TGTGCCAGACAGGGGGAGTCCTACGAGCAGTACTTC. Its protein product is CARQGESYEQYF.

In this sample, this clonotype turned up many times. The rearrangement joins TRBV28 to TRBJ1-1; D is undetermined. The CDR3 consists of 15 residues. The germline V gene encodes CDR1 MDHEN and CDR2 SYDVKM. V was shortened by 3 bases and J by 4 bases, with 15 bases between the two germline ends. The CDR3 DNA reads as TGTGCCAGCAGTTTCGACTCGGAGGTTCTCACTGAAGCTTTCTTT. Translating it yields CASSFDSEVLTEAFF.

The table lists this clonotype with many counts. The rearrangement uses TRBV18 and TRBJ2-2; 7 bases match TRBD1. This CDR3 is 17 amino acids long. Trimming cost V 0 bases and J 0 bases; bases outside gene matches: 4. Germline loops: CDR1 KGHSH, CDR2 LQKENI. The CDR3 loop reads CASSPPRGGANTGELFF. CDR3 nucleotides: TGTGCCAGCTCACCACCTAGAGGGGGCGCGAACACCGGGGAGCTGTTTTTT.

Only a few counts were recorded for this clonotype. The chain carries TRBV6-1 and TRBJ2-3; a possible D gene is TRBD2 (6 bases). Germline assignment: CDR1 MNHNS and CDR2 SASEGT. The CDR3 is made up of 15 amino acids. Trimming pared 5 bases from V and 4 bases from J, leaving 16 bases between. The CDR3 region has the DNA TGTGCCAGCAGTCTCGGGACTGTGAGCGCAGATACGCAGTATTTT. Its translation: CASSLGTVSADTQYF.

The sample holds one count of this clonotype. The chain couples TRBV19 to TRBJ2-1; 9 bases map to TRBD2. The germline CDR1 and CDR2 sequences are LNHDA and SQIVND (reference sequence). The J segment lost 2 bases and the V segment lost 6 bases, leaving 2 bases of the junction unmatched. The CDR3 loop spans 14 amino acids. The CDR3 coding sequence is TGTGCCAGTAGGGCGGGAGGGCCCTACAATGAGCAGTTCTTC. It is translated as CASRAGGPYNEQFF.

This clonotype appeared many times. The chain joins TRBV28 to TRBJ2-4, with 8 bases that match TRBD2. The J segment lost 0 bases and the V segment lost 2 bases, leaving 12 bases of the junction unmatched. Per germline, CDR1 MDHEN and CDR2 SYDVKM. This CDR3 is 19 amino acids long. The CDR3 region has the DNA TGTGCCAGCAGTTTAAGCTCGTTGGCGGGGGGACTAGCCAAAAACATTCAGTACTTC. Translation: CASSLSSLAGGLAKNIQYF.

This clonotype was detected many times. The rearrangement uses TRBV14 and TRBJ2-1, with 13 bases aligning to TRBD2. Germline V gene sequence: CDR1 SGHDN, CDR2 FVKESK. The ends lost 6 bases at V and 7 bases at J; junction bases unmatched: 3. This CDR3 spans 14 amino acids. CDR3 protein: CASRLAGGHNEQFF. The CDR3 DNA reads TGTGCCAGCAGACTAGCGGGAGGGCATAATGAGCAGTTCTTC.

In DNA, the CDR3 is TGTGCCAGCAGCCAAGACAGTGGCTACACCTTC. Translated, it gives CASSQDSGYTF. The chain combines TRBV14 with TRBJ1-2; D gene ambiguous. Germline CDR1 and CDR2: SGHDN and FVKESK. CDR3 length equals 11 residues. The V end lost 0 bases, the J end lost 7 bases, and 3 bases lay between the germline ends.

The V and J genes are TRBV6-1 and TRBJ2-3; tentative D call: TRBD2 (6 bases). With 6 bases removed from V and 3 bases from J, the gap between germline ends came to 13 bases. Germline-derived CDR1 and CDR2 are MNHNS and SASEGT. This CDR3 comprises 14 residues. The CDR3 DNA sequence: TGTGCCAGCAGGGGGGGACCCGGAACAGATACGCAGTATTTT. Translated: CASRGGPGTDTQYF.

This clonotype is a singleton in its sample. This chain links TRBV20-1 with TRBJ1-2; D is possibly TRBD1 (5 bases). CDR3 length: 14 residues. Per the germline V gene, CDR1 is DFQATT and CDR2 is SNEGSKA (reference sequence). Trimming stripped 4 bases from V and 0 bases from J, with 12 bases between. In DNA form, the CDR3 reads TGCAGTGCTAAACCTACAGGAGCTAACTATGGCTACACCTTC. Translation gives CSAKPTGANYGYTF.

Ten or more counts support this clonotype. CDR3 protein: CSARRRGGRGQHF. The CDR3 DNA follows: TGCAGTGCTAGACGGAGGGGCGGACGGGGCCAGCATTTT. The V call is TRBV20-1, the J call TRBJ1-5; D might be TRBD1 (5 bases). The CDR3 is 13 residues long. The germline CDR1 and CDR2 sequences are DFQATT and SNEGSKA (reference sequence). The ends were cut back, 2 bases at V and 12 bases at J, with 17 bases in the middle.

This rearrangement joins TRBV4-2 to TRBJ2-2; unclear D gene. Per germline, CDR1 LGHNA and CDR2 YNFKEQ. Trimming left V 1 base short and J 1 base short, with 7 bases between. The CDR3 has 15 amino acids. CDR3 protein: CASSQGVGNTGELFF. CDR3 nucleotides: TGTGCCAGCAGCCAAGGTGTAGGGAACACCGGGGAGCTGTTTTTT.

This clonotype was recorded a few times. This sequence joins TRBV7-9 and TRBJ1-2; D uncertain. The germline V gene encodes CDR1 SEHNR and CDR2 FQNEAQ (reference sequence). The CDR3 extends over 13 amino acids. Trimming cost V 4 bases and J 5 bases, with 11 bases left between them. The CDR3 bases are TGTGCCAGCAGCTCGGCAGAAGGGTATGGCTACACCTTC. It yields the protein CASSSAEGYGYTF.

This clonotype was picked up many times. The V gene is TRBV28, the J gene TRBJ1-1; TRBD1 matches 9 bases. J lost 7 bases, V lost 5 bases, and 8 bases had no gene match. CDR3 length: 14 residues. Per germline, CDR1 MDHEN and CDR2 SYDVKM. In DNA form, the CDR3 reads TGTGCCAGCAGTCCGTACAGGGGGCGGTATGAAGCTTTCTTT. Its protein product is CASSPYRGRYEAFF. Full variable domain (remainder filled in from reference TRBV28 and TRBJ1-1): DVKVTQSSRYLVKRTGEKVFLECVQDMDHENMFWYRQDPGLGLRLIYFSYDVKMKEKGDIPEGYSVSREKKERFSLILESASTNQTSMYLCASSPYRGRYEAFFGQGTRLTVV.

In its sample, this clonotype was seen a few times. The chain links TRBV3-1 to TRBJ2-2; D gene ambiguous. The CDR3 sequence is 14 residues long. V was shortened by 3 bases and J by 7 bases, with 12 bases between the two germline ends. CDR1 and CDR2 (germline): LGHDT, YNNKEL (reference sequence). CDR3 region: CASSQMSDVGELFF. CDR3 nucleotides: TGTGCCAGCAGCCAGATGTCGGACGTCGGGGAGCTGTTTTTT. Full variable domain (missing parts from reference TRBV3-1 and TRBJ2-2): DTAVSQTPKYLVTQMGNDKSIKCEQNLGHDTMYWYKQDSKKFLKIMFSYNNKELIINETVPNRFSPKSPDKAHLNLHINSLELGDSAVYFCASSQMSDVGELFFGEGSRLTVL.

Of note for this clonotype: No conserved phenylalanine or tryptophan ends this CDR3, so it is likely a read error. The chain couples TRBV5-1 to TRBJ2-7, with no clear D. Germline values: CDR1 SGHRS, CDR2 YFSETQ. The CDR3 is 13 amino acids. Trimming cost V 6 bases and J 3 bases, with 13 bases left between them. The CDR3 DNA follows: TGCGCCAGCAAACGTCCAGATATCTACGAGCAGTACCTC. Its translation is CASKRPDIYEQYL.

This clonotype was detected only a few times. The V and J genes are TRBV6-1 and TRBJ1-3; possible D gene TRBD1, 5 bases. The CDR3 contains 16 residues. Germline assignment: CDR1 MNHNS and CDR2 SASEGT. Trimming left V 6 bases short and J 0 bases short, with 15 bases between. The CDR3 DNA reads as TGTGCCAGCAGACCTTGGGGGGGACCCTCTGGAAACACCATATATTTT. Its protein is CASRPWGGPSGNTIYF.

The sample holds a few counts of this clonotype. CDR3 bases: TGCGCCAGCAGTCAAACTAGCGGGGCTTCCTACTCCTACAATGAGCAGTTCTTC. This sequence encodes CASSQTSGASYSYNEQFF. The chain uses TRBV4-3 and TRBJ2-1, with TRBD2 identical over 10 bases. Germline V CDR1 and CDR2: LGHNA, YSLEER. The CDR3 is 18 amino acids. The junction had 11 bases not matched to a gene; V was cut back by 6 bases and J by 0 bases.

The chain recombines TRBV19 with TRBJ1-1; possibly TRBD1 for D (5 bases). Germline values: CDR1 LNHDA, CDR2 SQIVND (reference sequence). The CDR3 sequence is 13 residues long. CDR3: CAVGTTMNTEAFF. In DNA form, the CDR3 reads TGTGCGGTGGGGACCACAATGAACACTGAAGCTTTCTTT.

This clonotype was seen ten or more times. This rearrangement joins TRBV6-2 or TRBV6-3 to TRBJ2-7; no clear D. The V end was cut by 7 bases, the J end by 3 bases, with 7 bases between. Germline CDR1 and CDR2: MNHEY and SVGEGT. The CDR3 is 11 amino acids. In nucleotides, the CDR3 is TGTGCCAGCATAGAAGTCTACGAGCAGTACTTC. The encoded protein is CASIEVYEQYF.

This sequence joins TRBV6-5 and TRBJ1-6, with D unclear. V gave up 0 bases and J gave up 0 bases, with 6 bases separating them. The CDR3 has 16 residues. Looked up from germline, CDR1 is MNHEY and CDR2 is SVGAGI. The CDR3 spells CASSYSAGSYNSPLHF. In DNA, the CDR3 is TGTGCCAGCAGTTACTCAGCGGGCTCCTATAATTCACCCCTCCACTTT.